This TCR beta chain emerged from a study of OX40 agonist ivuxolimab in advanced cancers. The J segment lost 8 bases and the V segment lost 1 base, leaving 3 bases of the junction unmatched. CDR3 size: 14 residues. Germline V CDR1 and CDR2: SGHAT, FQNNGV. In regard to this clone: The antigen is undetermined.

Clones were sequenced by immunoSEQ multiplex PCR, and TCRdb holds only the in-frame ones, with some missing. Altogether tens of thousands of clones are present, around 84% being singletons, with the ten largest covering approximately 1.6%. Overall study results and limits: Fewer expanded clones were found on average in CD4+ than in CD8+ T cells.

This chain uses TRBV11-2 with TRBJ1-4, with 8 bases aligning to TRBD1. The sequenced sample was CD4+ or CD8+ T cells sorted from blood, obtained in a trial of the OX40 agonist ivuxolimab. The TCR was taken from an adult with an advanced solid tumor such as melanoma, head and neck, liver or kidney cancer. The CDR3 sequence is CASSLGTGREKLFF. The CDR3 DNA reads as TGTGCCAGCAGCTTAGGGACAGGGAGGGAAAAACTGTTTTTT.